What follows are 2 T cell receptor beta chains derived from one specimen sequenced in a study of T cell clones after liver transplantation. TCRdb's copy holds only in-frame clones and misses some; the assay was immunoSEQ multiplex PCR. This sample has around 100,000 clones; about 81% occur once, and the top ten carry approximately 0.99%. Sequencing was performed on CD4+ T cells from blood, taken before liver transplant. The receptors shown here come from a human donor who received a liver transplant.

The chain has TRBV7-6 and TRBJ2-5; 14 nucleotides align to TRBD2. This CDR3 has 19 amino acids. V shed 4 bases and J 1 base; nucleotides not matched to a gene: 11. Germline CDR1 reads SGHVS; CDR2 reads FNYEAQ. The CDR3 DNA sequence: TGTGCCAGCAGCTGGACTAGCGGGGGGTTTAGTTCTGCCCAAGAGACCCAGTACTTC. This encodes CASSWTSGGFSSAQETQYF.

CDR3 bases: TGTGCCAGCAGTGAAACCTCAGTGAGTACGCAGTATTTT. This codes for CASSETSVSTQYF. The chain links TRBV2 to TRBJ2-3; D call uncertain. In germline, CDR1 is SNHLY, CDR2 FYNNEI. The CDR3 length is 13 residues. Trimming pared 2 bases from V and 8 bases from J, leaving 11 bases between.